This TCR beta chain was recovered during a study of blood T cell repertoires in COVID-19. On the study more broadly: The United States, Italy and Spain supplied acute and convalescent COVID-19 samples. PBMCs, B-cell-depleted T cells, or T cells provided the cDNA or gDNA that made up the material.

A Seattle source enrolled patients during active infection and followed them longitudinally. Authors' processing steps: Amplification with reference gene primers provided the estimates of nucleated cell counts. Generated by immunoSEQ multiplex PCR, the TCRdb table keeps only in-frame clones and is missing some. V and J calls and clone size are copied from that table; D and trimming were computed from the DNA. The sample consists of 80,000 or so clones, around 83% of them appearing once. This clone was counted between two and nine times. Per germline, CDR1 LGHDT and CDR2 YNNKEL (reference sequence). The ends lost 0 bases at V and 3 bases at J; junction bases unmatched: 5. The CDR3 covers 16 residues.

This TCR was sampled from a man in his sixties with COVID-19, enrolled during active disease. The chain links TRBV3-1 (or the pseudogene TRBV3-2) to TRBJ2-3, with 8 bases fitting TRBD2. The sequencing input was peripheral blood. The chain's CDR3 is CASSQEAGGATDTQYF. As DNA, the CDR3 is TGTGCCAGCAGCCAAGAGGCGGGAGGAGCGACAGATACGCAGTATTTT.